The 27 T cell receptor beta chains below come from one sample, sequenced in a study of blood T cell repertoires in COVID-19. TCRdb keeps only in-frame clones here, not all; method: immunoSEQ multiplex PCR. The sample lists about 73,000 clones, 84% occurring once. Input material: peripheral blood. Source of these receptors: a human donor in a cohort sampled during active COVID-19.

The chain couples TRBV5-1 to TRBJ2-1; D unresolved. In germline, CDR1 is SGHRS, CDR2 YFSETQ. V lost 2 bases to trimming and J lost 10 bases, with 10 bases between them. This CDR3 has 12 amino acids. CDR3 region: CASSFDDLEQFF. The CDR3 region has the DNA TGCGCCAGCAGCTTCGACGACTTGGAGCAGTTCTTC.

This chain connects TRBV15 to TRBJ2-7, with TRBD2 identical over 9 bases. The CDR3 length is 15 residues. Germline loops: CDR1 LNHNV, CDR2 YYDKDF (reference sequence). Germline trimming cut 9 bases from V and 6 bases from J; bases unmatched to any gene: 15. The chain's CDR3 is CATSLERGVLGEQYF. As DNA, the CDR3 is TGTGCCACATCACTGGAGCGGGGGGTTTTAGGCGAGCAGTACTTC.

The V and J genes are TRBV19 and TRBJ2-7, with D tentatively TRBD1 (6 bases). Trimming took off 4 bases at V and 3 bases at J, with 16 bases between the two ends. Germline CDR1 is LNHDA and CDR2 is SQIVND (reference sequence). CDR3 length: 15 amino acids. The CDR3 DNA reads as TGTGCCAGTAGTACAACGGCAACAGGGAACTACGAGCAGTACTTC. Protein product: CASSTTATGNYEQYF. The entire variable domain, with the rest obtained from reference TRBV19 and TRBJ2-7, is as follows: DGGITQSPKYLFRKEGQNVTLSCEQNLNHDAMYWYRQDPGQGLRLIYYSQIVNDFQKGDIAEGYSVSREKKESFPLTVTSAQKNPTAFYLCASSTTATGNYEQYFGPGTRLTVT.

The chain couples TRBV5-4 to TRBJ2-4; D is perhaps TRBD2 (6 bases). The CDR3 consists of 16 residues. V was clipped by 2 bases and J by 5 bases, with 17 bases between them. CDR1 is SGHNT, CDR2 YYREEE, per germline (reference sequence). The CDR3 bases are TGTGCCAGCAGCTTTGGAGGGGCGGGCGGACAAAACATTCAGTACTTC. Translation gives CASSFGGAGGQNIQYF.

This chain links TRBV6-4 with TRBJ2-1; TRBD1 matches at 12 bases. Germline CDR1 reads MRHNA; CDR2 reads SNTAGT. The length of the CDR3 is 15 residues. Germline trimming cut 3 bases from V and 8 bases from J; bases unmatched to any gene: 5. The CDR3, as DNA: TGTGCCAGCAGTGAAGAAGGGACAGGGGGCGATGAGCAGTTCTTC. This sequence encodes CASSEEGTGGDEQFF.

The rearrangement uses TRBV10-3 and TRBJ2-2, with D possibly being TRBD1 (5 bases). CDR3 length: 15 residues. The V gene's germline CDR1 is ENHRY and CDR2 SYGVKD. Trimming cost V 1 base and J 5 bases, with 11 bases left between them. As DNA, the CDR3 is TGTGCCATCAGTGAGTTTCAGGGTGGTACCGGGGAGCTGTTTTTT. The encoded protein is CAISEFQGGTGELFF.

Here the CDR3 reads CASIKRGIGDTQYF. For the CDR3, the DNA is TGTGCCAGCATCAAGCGGGGGATAGGAGATACGCAGTATTTT. J is TRBJ2-3 and V is TRBV2, with 8 bases fitting TRBD2. The V segment lost 7 bases and the J segment 5 bases; nucleotides outside the gene matches: 8. The CDR3 length is 14 residues. The germline gives CDR1 SNHLY, CDR2 FYNNEI.

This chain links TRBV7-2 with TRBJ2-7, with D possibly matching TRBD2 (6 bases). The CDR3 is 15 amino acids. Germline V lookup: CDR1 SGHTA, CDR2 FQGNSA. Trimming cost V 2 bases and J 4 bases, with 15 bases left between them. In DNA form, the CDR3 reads TGTGCCAGCAGCTTAACCACAGGAGGGACTTACGAGCAGTACTTC. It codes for CASSLTTGGTYEQYF.

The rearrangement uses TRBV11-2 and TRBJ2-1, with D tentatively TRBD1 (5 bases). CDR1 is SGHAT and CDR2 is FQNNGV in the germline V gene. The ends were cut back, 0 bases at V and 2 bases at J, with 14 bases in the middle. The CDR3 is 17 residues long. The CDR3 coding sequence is TGTGCCAGCAGCTTAGATCTAAGACAGAGACCCTACAATGAGCAGTTCTTC. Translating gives CASSLDLRQRPYNEQFF.

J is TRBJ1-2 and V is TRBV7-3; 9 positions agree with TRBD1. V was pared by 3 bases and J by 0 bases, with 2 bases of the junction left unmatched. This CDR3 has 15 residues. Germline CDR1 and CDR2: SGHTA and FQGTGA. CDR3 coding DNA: TGTGCCAGCAGCTTGACAGGGGGGACTAACTATGGCTACACCTTC. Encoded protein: CASSLTGGTNYGYTF. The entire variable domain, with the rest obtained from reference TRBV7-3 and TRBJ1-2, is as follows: GAGVSQTPSNKVTEKGKYVELRCDPISGHTALYWYRQSLGQGPEFLIYFQGTGAADDSGLPNDRFFAVRPEGSVSTLKIQRTERGDSAVYLCASSLTGGTNYGYTFGSGTRLTVV.

The CDR3 bases are TGTGCCAGCAGGCAGGGGGCGGGAGGAAACACCATATATTTT. It codes for CASRQGAGGNTIYF. The V call is TRBV28, the J call TRBJ1-3, with TRBD1 identical over 8 bases. Germline values: CDR1 MDHEN, CDR2 SYDVKM. The CDR3 runs 14 residues. The junction had 5 bases not matched to a gene; V was cut back by 6 bases and J by 4 bases.

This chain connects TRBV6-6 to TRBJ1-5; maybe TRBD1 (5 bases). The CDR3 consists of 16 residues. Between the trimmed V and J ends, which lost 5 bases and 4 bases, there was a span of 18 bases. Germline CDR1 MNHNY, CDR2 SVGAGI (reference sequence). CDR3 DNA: TGTGCCAGCAGTAGGGACTTAGCCGCGAGTAATCAGCCCCAGCATTTT. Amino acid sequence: CASSRDLAASNQPQHF.

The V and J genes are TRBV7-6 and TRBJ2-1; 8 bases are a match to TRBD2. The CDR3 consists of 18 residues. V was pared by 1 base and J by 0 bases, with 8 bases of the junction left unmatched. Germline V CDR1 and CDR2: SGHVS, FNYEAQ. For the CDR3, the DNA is TGTGCCAGCAGCTTAGAGGGGGTAGCGGGGAGCTCCTACAATGAGCAGTTCTTC. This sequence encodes CASSLEGVAGSSYNEQFF.

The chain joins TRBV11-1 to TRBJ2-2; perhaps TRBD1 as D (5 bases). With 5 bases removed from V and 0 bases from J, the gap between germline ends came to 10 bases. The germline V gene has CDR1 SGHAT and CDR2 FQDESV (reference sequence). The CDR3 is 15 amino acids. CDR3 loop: CASSPRQTNTGELFF. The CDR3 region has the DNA TGTGCCAGCAGCCCCCGACAGACGAACACCGGGGAGCTGTTTTTT.

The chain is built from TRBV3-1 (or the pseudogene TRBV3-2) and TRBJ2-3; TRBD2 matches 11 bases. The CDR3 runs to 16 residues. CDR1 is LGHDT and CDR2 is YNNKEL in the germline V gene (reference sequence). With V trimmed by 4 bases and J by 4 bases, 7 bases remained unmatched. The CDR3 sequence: CASSPVSGGAADTQYF. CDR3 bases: TGTGCCAGCAGCCCCGTTAGCGGGGGGGCCGCAGATACGCAGTATTTT.

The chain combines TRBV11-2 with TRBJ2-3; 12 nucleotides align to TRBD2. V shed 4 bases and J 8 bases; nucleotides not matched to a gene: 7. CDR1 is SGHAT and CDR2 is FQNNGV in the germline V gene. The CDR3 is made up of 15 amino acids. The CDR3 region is CASSSARLAGVTQYF. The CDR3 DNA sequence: TGTGCCAGCAGCTCCGCCCGACTAGCGGGGGTTACGCAGTATTTT.

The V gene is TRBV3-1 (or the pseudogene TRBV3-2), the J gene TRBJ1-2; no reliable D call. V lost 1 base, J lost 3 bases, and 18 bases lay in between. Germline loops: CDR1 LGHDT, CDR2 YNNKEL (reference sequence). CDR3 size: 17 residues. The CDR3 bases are TGTGCCAGCAGCCAAGGGGATTACCTAGGAGGTTACTATGGCTACACCTTC. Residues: CASSQGDYLGGYYGYTF.

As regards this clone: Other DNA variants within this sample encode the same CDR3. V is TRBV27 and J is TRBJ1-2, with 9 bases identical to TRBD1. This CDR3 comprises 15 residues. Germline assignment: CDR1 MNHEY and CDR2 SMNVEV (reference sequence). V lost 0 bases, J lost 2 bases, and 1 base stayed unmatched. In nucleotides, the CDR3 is TGTGCCAGCAGTTTATCGGGACAGGGAAACTATGGCTACACCTTC. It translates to CASSLSGQGNYGYTF.

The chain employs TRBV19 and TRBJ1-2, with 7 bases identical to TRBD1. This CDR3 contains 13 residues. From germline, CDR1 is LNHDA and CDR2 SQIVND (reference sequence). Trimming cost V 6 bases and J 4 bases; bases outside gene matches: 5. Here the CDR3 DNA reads TGTGCCAGTAGCGCAGGGGGAGTCTATGGCTACACCTTC. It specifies CASSAGGVYGYTF. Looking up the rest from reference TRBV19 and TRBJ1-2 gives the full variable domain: DGGITQSPKYLFRKEGQNVTLSCEQNLNHDAMYWYRQDPGQGLRLIYYSQIVNDFQKGDIAEGYSVSREKKESFPLTVTSAQKNPTAFYLCASSAGGVYGYTFGSGTRLTVV.

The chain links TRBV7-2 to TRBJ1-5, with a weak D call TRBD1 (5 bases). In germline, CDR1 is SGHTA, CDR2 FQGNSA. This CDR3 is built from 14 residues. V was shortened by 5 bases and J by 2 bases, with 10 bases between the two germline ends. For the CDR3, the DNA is TGTGCCAGCAGCCCCAGGGTTGGCAATCAGCCCCAGCATTTT. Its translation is CASSPRVGNQPQHF.

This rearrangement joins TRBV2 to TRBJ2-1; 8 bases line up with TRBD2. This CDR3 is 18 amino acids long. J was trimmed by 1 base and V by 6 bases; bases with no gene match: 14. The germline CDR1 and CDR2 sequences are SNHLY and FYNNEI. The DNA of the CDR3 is TGTGCCAGCAGGAACATTGGACGGGGGGGCCAGTCCTACAATGAGCAGTTCTTC. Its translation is CASRNIGRGGQSYNEQFF. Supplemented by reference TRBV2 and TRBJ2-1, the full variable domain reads EPEVTQTPSHQVTQMGQEVILRCVPISNHLYFYWYRQILGQKVEFLVSFYNNEISEKSEIFDDQFSVERPDGSNFTLKIRSTKLEDSAMYFCASRNIGRGGQSYNEQFFGPGTRLTVL.

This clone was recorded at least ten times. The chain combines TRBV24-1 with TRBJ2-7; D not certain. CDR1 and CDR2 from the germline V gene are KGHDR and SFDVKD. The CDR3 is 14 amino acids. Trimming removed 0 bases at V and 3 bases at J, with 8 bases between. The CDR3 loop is CATSDLRVSYEQYF. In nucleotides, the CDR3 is TGTGCCACCAGTGATTTGAGAGTAAGCTACGAGCAGTACTTC.

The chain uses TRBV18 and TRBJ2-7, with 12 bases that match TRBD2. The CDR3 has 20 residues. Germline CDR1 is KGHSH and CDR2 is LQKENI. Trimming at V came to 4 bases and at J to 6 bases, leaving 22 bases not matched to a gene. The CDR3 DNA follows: TGTGCCAGCTCACGAACGTCCGGAGCTAGCGGGGGGGCATCGAGTAGCGAGCAGTACTTC. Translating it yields CASSRTSGASGGASSSEQYF.

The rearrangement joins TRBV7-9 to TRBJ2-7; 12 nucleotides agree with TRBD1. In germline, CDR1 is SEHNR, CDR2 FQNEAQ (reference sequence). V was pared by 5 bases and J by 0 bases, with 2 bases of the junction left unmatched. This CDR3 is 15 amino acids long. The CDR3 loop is CASSPGQGASYEQYF. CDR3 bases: TGTGCCAGCAGCCCGGGACAGGGGGCCTCCTACGAGCAGTACTTC.

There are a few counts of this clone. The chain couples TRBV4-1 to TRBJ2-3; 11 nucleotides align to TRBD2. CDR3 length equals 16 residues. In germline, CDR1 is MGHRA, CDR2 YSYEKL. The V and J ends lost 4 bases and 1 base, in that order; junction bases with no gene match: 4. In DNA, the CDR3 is TGCGCCAGCAGCCTTAGCGGGGGGGCCGGCACAGATACGCAGTATTTT. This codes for CASSLSGGAGTDTQYF.

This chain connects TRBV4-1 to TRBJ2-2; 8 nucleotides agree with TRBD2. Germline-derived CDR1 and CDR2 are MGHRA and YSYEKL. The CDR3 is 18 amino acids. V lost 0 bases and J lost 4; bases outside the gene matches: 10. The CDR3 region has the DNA TGCGCCAGCAGCCAAGATCCCTTTCGGGGGGGCGTCACCGGGGAGCTGTTTTTT. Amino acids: CASSQDPFRGGVTGELFF.

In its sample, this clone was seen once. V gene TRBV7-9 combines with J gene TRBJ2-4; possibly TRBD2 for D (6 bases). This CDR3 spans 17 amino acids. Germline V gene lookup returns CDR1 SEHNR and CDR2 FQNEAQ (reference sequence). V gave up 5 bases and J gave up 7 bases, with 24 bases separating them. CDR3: CASSPNSYWRDFNIQYF. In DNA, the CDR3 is TGTGCCAGCAGCCCGAACTCGTATTGGCGGGACTTTAACATTCAGTACTTC.